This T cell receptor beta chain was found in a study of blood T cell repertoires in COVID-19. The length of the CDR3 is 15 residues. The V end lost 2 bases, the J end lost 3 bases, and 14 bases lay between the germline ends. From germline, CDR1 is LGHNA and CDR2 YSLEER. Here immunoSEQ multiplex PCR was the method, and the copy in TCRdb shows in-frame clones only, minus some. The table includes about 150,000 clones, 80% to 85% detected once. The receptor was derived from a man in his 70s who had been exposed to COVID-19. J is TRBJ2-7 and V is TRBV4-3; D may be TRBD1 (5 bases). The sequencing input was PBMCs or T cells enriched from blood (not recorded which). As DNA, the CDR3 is TGCGCCAGCAGCCAACATCGCGACAGCTACTACGAGCAGTACTTC. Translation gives CASSQHRDSYYEQYF.